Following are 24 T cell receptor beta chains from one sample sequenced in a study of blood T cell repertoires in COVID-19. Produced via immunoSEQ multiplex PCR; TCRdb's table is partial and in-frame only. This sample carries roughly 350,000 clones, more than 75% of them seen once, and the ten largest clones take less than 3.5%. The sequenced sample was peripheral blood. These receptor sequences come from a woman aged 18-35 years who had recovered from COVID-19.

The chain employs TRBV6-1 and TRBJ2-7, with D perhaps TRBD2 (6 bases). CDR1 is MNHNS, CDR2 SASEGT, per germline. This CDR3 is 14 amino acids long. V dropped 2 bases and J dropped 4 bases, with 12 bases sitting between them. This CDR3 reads CASSEWSRGYEQYV. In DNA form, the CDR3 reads TGTGCCAGCAGTGAATGGTCTCGGGGGTACGAGCAGTACGTC.

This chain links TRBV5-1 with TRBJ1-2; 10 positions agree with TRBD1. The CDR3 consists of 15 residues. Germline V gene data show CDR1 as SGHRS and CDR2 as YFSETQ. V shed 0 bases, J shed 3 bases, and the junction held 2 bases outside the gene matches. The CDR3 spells CASSLGQGADYGYTF. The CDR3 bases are TGCGCCAGCAGCTTGGGACAGGGGGCGGACTATGGCTACACCTTC.

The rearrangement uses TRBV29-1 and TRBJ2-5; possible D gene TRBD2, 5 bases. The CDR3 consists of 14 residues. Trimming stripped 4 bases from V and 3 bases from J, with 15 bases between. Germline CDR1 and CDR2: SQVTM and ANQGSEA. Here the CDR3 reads CSVAGRGGEETQYF. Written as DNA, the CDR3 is TGCAGCGTTGCGGGGAGAGGAGGCGAAGAGACCCAGTACTTC.

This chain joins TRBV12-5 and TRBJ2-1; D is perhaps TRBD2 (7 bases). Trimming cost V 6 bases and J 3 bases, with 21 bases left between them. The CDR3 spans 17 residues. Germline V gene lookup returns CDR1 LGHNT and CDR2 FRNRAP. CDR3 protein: CASGRSAGAGHYNEQFF. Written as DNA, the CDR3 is TGTGCTAGTGGGCGGTCAGCCGGAGCGGGACACTACAATGAGCAGTTCTTC.

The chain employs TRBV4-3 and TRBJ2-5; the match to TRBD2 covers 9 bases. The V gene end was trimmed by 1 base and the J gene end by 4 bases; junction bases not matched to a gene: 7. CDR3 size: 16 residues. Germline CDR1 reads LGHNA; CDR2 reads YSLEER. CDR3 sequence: CASSQGLAGVSETQYF. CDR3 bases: TGCGCCAGCAGCCAAGGATTAGCGGGAGTATCAGAGACCCAGTACTTC.

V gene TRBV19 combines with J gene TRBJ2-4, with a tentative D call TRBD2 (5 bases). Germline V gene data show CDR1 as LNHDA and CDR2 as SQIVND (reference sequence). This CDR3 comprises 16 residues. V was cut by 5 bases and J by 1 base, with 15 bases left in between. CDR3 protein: CASSPMTPGAKNIQYF. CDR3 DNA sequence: TGTGCCAGTAGTCCGATGACCCCGGGGGCCAAAAACATTCAGTACTTC.

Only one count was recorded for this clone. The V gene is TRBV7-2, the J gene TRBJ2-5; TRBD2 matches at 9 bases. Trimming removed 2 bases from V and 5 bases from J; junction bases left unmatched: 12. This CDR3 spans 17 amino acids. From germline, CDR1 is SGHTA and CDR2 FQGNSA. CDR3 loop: CASSLLVAGAARETQYF. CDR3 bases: TGTGCCAGCAGCTTACTTGTAGCGGGGGCGGCCAGGGAGACCCAGTACTTC.

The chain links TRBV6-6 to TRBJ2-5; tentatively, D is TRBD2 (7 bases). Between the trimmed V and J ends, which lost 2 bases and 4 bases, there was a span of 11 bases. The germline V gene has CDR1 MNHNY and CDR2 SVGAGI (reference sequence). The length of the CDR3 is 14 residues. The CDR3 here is CASSYGGGGETQYF. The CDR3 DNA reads TGTGCCAGCAGTTACGGAGGGGGGGGAGAGACCCAGTACTTC.

DNA for the CDR3: TGTGCCATCAAGGCTAGCGGGACGGATGAGCAGTTCTTC. Its translation: CAIKASGTDEQFF. This sequence joins TRBV10-3 and TRBJ2-1; 9 bases line up with TRBD2. Per germline, CDR1 ENHRY and CDR2 SYGVKD. Losses at the gene ends were 7 bases for V and 8 bases for J; bases not matched to a gene: 6. The CDR3 loop spans 13 amino acids.

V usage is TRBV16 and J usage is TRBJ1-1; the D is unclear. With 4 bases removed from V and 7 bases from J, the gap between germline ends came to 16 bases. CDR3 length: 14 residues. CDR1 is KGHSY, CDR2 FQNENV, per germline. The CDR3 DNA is TGTGCCAGCAGCCCCGGGAGGGCCCGAAGTGAAGCTTTCTTT. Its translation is CASSPGRARSEAFF.

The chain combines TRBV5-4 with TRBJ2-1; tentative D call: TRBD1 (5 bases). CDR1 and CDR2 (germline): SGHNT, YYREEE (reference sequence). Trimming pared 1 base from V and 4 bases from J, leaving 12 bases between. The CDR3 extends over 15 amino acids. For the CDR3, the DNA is TGTGCCAGCAGCTTGACGTCAGGGTATTACAATGAGCAGTTCTTC. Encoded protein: CASSLTSGYYNEQFF.

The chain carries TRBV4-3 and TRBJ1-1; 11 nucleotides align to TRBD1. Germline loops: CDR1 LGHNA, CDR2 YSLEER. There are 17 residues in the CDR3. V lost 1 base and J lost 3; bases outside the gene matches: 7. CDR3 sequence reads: CASSQVGTGGTYTEAFF. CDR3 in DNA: TGCGCCAGCAGCCAAGTCGGGACAGGGGGTACGTACACTGAAGCTTTCTTT.

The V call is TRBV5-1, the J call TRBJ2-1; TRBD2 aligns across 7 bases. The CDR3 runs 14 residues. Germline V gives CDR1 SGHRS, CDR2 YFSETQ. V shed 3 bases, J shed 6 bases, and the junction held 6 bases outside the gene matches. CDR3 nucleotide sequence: TGCGCCAGCAGCTGGGTTGGGAGGGGCAATGAGCAGTTCTTC. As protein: CASSWVGRGNEQFF.

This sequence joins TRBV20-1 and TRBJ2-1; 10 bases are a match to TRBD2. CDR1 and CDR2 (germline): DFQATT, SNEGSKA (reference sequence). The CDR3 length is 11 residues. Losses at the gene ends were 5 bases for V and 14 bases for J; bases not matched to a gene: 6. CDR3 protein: CSAQGLATEFF. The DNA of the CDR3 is TGCAGTGCTCAGGGACTAGCGACCGAGTTCTTC.

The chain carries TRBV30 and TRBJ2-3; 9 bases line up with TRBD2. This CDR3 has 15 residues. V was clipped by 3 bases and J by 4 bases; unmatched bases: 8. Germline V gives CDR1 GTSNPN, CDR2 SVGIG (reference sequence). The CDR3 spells CAWREIAGDADTQYF. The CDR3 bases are TGTGCCTGGAGAGAAATAGCGGGAGACGCAGATACGCAGTATTTT.

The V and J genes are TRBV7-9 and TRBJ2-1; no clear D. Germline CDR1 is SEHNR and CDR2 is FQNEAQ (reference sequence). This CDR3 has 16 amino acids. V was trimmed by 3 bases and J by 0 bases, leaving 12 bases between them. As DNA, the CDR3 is TGTGCCAGCAGCTTTCAGCTAGTGAGCTCCTACAATGAGCAGTTCTTC. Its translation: CASSFQLVSSYNEQFF.

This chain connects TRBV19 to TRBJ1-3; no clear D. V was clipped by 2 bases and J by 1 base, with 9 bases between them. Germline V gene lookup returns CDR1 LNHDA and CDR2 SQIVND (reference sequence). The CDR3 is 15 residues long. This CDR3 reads CASSISAISGNTIYF. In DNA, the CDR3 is TGTGCCAGTAGTATATCCGCGATTTCTGGAAACACCATATATTTT.

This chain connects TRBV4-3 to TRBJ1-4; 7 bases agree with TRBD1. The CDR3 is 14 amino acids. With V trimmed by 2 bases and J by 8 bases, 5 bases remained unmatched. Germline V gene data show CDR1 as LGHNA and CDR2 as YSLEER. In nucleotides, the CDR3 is TGCGCCAGCAGCCAAACAGGGGAACGAGAAAAACTGTTTTTT. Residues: CASSQTGEREKLFF.

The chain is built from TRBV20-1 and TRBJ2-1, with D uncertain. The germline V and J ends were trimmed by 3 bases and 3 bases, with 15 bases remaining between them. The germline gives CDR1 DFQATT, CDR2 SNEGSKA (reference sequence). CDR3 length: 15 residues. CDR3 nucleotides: TGCAGTGCTAGTCCCTGGGCAGGCGACTACAATGAGCAGTTCTTC. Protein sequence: CSASPWAGDYNEQFF.

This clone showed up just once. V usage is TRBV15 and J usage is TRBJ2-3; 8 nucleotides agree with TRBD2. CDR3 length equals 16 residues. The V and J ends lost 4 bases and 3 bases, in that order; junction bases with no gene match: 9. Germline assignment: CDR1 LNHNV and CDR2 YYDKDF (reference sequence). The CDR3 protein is CATSIVGLARTDTQYF. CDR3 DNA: TGTGCCACCAGCATCGTCGGACTAGCACGGACAGATACGCAGTATTTT.

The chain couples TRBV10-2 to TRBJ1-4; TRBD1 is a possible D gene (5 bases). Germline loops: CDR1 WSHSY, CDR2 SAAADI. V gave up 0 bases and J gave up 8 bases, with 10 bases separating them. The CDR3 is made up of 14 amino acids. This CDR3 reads CASSESRAEEKLFF. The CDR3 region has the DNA TGCGCCAGCAGTGAGTCCAGGGCAGAAGAAAAACTGTTTTTT.

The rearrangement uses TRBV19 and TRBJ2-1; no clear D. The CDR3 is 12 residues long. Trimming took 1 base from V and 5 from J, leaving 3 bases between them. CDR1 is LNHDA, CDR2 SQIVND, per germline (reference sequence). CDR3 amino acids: CASSIADNEQFF. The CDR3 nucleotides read TGTGCCAGTAGTATAGCCGACAATGAGCAGTTCTTC.

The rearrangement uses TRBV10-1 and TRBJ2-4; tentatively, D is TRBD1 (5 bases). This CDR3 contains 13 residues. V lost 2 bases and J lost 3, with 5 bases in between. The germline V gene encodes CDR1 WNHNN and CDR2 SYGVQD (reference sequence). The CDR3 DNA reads TGCGCCAGCAGTGAGGGACACAAAAACATTCAGTACTTC. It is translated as CASSEGHKNIQYF.

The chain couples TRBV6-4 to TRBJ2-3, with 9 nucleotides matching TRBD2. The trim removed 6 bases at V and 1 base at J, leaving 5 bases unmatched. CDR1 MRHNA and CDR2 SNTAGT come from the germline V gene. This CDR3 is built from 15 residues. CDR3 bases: TGTGCCAGCAGCTCTAGCGGGACCCGCACAGATACGCAGTATTTT. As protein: CASSSSGTRTDTQYF.